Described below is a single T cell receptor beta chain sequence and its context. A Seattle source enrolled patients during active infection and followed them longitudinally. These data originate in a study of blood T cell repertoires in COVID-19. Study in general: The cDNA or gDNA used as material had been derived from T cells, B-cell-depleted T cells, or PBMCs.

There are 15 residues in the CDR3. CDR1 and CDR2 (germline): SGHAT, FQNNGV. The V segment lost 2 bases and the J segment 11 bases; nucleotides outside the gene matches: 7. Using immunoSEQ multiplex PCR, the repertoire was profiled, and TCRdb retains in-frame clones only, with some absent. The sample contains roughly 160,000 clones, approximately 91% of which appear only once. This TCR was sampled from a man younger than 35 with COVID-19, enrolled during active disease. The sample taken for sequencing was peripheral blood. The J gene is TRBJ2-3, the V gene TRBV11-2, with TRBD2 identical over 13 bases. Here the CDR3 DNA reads TGTGCCAGCAGCTTAAGCACTAGCGGGAGGGCCTTGCAGTATTTT. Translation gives CASSLSTSGRALQYF.